Below are 28 T cell receptor beta chains sequenced from a single sample in a study of T cell responses to AZD1222 COVID-19 vaccine. The assay was immunoSEQ multiplex PCR, and TCRdb's table has in-frame clones only and misses some. The data hold some 69,000 clones, with 75% to 90% observed a single time. The specimen was peripheral blood, collected 28 days after the second AZD1222 dose. These receptors were taken from an adult who received the AZD1222 COVID-19 vaccine.

The V and J genes are TRBV11-2 and TRBJ1-4, with D perhaps matching TRBD1 (6 bases). The CDR3 has 14 residues. V was shortened by 4 bases and J by 10 bases, with 16 bases between the two germline ends. Germline CDR1 is SGHAT and CDR2 is FQNNGV. CDR3 sequence (DNA): TGTGCCAGCAGCTCAGACAGGAGGGTGGGAAAACTGTTTTTT. Translated: CASSSDRRVGKLFF.

This chain uses TRBV15 with TRBJ1-3; D is possibly TRBD1 (6 bases). CDR1 LNHNV and CDR2 YYDKDF come from the germline V gene (reference sequence). This CDR3 has 17 amino acids. V dropped 4 bases and J dropped 0 bases, with 16 bases sitting between them. Here the CDR3 DNA reads TGTGCCACCAGCAACCGGGACAAAGCTTTCTCTGGAAACACCATATATTTT. It encodes CATSNRDKAFSGNTIYF. The full variable domain, its missing parts supplied by reference TRBV15 and TRBJ1-3, is DAMVIQNPRYQVTQFGKPVTLSCSQTLNHNVMYWYQQKSSQAPKLLFHYYDKDFNNEADTPDNFQSRRPNTSFCFLDIRSPGLGDTAMYLCATSNRDKAFSGNTIYFGEGSWLTVV.

This chain connects TRBV10-3 to TRBJ2-3; possibly TRBD1 for D (6 bases). CDR1 is ENHRY and CDR2 is SYGVKD in the germline V gene. The CDR3 has 13 amino acids. Trimming cost V 6 bases and J 5 bases, with 12 bases left between them. The CDR3 is CAIRVDRQDTQYF. The DNA of the CDR3 is TGTGCCATCAGAGTAGACAGGCAAGATACGCAGTATTTT.

This rearrangement joins TRBV4-1 to TRBJ2-2; TRBD2 might be the D (5 bases). CDR3 size: 19 residues. The germline V gene has CDR1 MGHRA and CDR2 YSYEKL. Deletions cut 0 bases from V and 0 bases from J, with 17 bases between. DNA of the CDR3: TGCGCCAGCAGCCAAGATCGATCGAGCGGTGACCCGAACACCGGGGAGCTGTTTTTT. Its translation: CASSQDRSSGDPNTGELFF.

In this sample, this clone turned up a few times. The rearrangement uses TRBV27 and TRBJ1-6, with a tentative D call TRBD1 (5 bases). This CDR3 comprises 15 residues. Germline V CDR1 and CDR2: MNHEY, SMNVEV (reference sequence). Trimming pared 5 bases from V and 0 bases from J, leaving 8 bases between. CDR3 sequence reads: CASSRQSSYNSPLHF. CDR3 DNA sequence: TGTGCCAGCAGTCGACAGAGCTCCTATAATTCACCCCTCCACTTT.

This sequence joins TRBV5-1 and TRBJ2-1, with no clear D. V lost 2 bases and J lost 9, with 9 bases in between. From germline, CDR1 is SGHRS and CDR2 YFSETQ. This CDR3 has 12 amino acids. Here the CDR3 reads CASSLRASEQFF. In DNA, the CDR3 is TGCGCCAGCAGCTTACGGGCAAGTGAGCAGTTCTTC.

The chain links TRBV5-1 to TRBJ1-1; 12 bases align to TRBD1. This CDR3 contains 18 residues. Germline-derived CDR1 and CDR2 are SGHRS and YFSETQ. The ends lost 5 bases at V and 1 base at J; junction bases unmatched: 12. CDR3 DNA sequence: TGCGCCAGCAGTCGACTAGGGGGACAGGGGGCGCCGAACACTGAAGCTTTCTTT. This sequence encodes CASSRLGGQGAPNTEAFF.

This sequence joins TRBV7-9 and TRBJ2-3; TRBD2 is a possible D gene (5 bases). Trimming shortened V by 5 bases and J by 2 bases, and 17 bases separated the two germline ends. Germline V lookup: CDR1 SEHNR, CDR2 FQNEAQ (reference sequence). This CDR3 has 16 amino acids. CDR3 protein: CASSLVSVATTDTQYF. CDR3 nucleotide sequence: TGTGCCAGCAGCCTAGTTAGCGTGGCAACCACAGATACGCAGTATTTT.

CDR3 residues: CASSPGQTNSPLHF. The CDR3 nucleotides read TGTGCCAGCAGCCCGGGACAGACTAATTCACCCCTCCACTTT. The chain has TRBV5-4 and TRBJ1-6, with 7 nucleotides matching TRBD1. CDR3 length: 14 residues. CDR1 and CDR2 (germline): SGHNT, YYREEE (reference sequence). Trimming cost V 4 bases and J 6 bases; bases outside gene matches: 4.

The chain is built from TRBV19 and TRBJ1-1; 9 nucleotides match TRBD1. Per the germline V gene, CDR1 is LNHDA and CDR2 is SQIVND (reference sequence). After removal of 3 bases from V and 5 bases from J, the junction contained 10 bases not matched to a gene. CDR3 length equals 16 residues. The CDR3 protein is CASSMLTDRGGTEAFF. CDR3 coding DNA: TGTGCCAGTAGTATGCTGACGGACAGGGGAGGAACTGAAGCTTTCTTT.

The chain is built from TRBV6-5 and TRBJ1-3, with D possibly being TRBD1 (5 bases). CDR1 is MNHEY and CDR2 is SVGAGI in the germline V gene. The CDR3 consists of 14 residues. Trimming left V 0 bases short and J 4 bases short, with 7 bases between. In nucleotides, the CDR3 is TGTGCCAGCAGTTACTCACGGGGCGGAAACACCATATATTTT. It encodes CASSYSRGGNTIYF.

In the case of this clone: The sample contains more than one DNA sequence encoding this CDR3. The chain recombines TRBV24-1 with TRBJ2-3; D unresolved. The germline CDR1 and CDR2 sequences are KGHDR and SFDVKD. This CDR3 has 12 amino acids. V was pared by 2 bases and J by 3 bases, with 2 bases between. The CDR3 bases are TGTGCCACCAGTGATTCTACAGATACGCAGTATTTT. It translates to CATSDSTDTQYF.

The rearrangement joins TRBV12-3 or TRBV12-4 to TRBJ1-2; D is uncertain. V was cut by 6 bases and J by 4 bases, with 12 bases left in between. The CDR3 runs to 13 residues. CDR3 bases: TGTGCCAGCAGCTACCAGACTCCCTATGGCTACACCTTC. The encoded protein is CASSYQTPYGYTF.

This chain connects TRBV7-2 to TRBJ1-1, with 9 bases identical to TRBD1. The CDR3 is 15 amino acids. CDR1 is SGHTA and CDR2 is FQGNSA in the germline V gene. The trim removed 4 bases at V and 5 bases at J, leaving 8 bases unmatched. CDR3 nucleotides: TGTGCCAGCAGCTCGGGACAGGGATTGAGGACTGAAGCTTTCTTT. Amino acid sequence: CASSSGQGLRTEAFF.

The V gene is TRBV12-3 or TRBV12-4, the J gene TRBJ2-2; D unresolved. The CDR3 consists of 13 residues. V lost 8 bases and J 1 base, leaving 8 bases between the germline ends. This CDR3 is CASSRRNTGELFF. The CDR3, as DNA: TGTGCCAGCTCCCGACGGAACACCGGGGAGCTGTTTTTT.

The chain carries TRBV9 and TRBJ2-7; D not resolved. V lost 0 bases and J 2 bases, leaving 6 bases between the germline ends. Germline-derived CDR1 and CDR2 are SGDLS and YYNGEE. The CDR3 sequence is 13 residues long. The CDR3 reads CASSVATTYEQYF. CDR3 in DNA: TGTGCCAGCAGCGTAGCTACGACCTACGAGCAGTACTTC.

A single count supports this clone. The chain links TRBV4-1 to TRBJ2-1; D may be TRBD2 (6 bases). V shed 4 bases and J shed 0 bases, with 13 bases lying between them. CDR1 is MGHRA, CDR2 YSYEKL, per germline. This CDR3 is built from 16 residues. The CDR3 DNA follows: TGCGCCAGCAGCCTTACACCCGGGAGCTCCTACAATGAGCAGTTCTTC. Its protein product is CASSLTPGSSYNEQFF.

The chain has TRBV5-1 and TRBJ2-3; 9 bases are shared with TRBD2. V lost 2 bases to trimming and J lost 4 bases; unmatched junction nucleotides: 8. Per the germline V gene, CDR1 is SGHRS and CDR2 is YFSETQ. This CDR3 region has 16 residues. Here the CDR3 reads CASSFVAGGPADTQYF. The DNA for the CDR3 is TGCGCCAGCAGCTTTGTGGCGGGAGGGCCCGCAGATACGCAGTATTTT.

The chain is built from TRBV19 and TRBJ1-1, with D unclear. The CDR3 consists of 13 residues. Looked up from germline, CDR1 is LNHDA and CDR2 is SQIVND (reference sequence). V was pared by 3 bases and J by 6 bases, with 11 bases between. The CDR3 DNA reads as TGTGCCAGTAGTATCCTGGGAATGTCTGAAGCTTTCTTT. Protein: CASSILGMSEAFF.

This clone occurred once. This sequence joins TRBV4-1 and TRBJ2-7; D is unresolved. Trimming pared 4 bases from V and 1 base from J, leaving 17 bases between. CDR3 length: 16 amino acids. Germline V gives CDR1 MGHRA, CDR2 YSYEKL. CDR3 region: CASSPIVGEWSYEQYF. The CDR3 DNA sequence: TGCGCCAGCAGCCCGATTGTTGGGGAATGGTCCTACGAGCAGTACTTC.

This chain joins TRBV11-3 and TRBJ2-1; possible D gene TRBD2, 6 bases. This CDR3 region has 15 residues. Trimming shortened V by 0 bases and J by 3 bases, and 9 bases separated the two germline ends. The V gene's germline CDR1 is SGHNT and CDR2 YENEEA. The CDR3 loop is CASSLDRGSYNEQFF. DNA of the CDR3: TGTGCCAGCAGCTTAGATCGGGGGAGCTACAATGAGCAGTTCTTC.

The chain employs TRBV6-5 and TRBJ1-1; the D is unclear. Trimming removed 7 bases at V and 7 bases at J, with 10 bases between. The CDR3 sequence is 11 residues long. Germline CDR1 is MNHEY and CDR2 is SVGAGI. CDR3 coding DNA: TGTGCCAGCATAGGAATAGGTGAAGCTTTCTTT. Translated: CASIGIGEAFF.

The rearrangement joins TRBV5-5 to TRBJ2-2; no clear D. Trimming removed 5 bases from V and 0 bases from J, with 8 bases in between. The germline V gene encodes CDR1 SGHKS and CDR2 YYEKEE (reference sequence). This CDR3 has 14 residues. The CDR3 coding sequence is TGTGCCAGCAGTCGTACAGCGAACACCGGGGAGCTGTTTTTT. The encoded protein is CASSRTANTGELFF. Full variable domain (outside the CDR3, taken from reference TRBV5-5 and TRBJ2-2): DAGVTQSPTHLIKTRGQQVTLRCSPISGHKSVSWYQQVLGQGPQFIFQYYEKEERGRGNFPDRFSARQFPNYSSELNVNALLLGDSALYLCASSRTANTGELFFGEGSRLTVL.

This clone occurred once. V and J are TRBV13 and TRBJ2-2; a weak D match, TRBD2 (6 bases). CDR1 is PRHDT, CDR2 FYEKMQ, per germline (reference sequence). V lost 3 bases, J lost 3 bases, and 11 bases lay in between. CDR3 size: 15 residues. Here the CDR3 reads CASSLGDFDTGELFF. DNA for the CDR3: TGTGCCAGCAGCTTGGGGGACTTCGACACCGGGGAGCTGTTTTTT.

The chain has TRBV6-5 and TRBJ2-7; TRBD1 matches at 9 bases. Germline CDR1 is MNHEY and CDR2 is SVGAGI. CDR3 length: 14 residues. Trimming at V came to 2 bases and at J to 4 bases, leaving 3 bases not matched to a gene. CDR3 sequence: CASSYGQGLYEQYF. In nucleotides, the CDR3 is TGTGCCAGCAGTTACGGACAGGGGCTATACGAGCAGTACTTC.

V usage is TRBV6-6 and J usage is TRBJ2-7; D assignment may be TRBD1 or TRBD2 (6 bases each). The length of the CDR3 is 14 residues. Trimming took off 4 bases at V and 2 bases at J, with 12 bases between the two ends. Germline loops: CDR1 MNHNY, CDR2 SVGAGI (reference sequence). CDR3 DNA: TGTGCCAGCAGTTTAAGGGGGGCCACCTACGAGCAGTACTTC. It translates to CASSLRGATYEQYF.

In this sample, this clone is medium-sized. This chain uses TRBV11-1 with TRBJ1-6; D gene uncertain. Germline assignment: CDR1 SGHAT and CDR2 FQDESV (reference sequence). The CDR3 covers 14 residues. V was cut by 4 bases and J by 10 bases, with 14 bases left in between. The CDR3 sequence: CASSSDGFGSPLHF. CDR3 coding DNA: TGTGCCAGCAGCTCGGATGGGTTCGGGTCACCCCTCCACTTT.

The genes are TRBV11-2 and TRBJ1-1; D not resolved. V lost 5 bases and J 0 bases, leaving 16 bases between the germline ends. Germline V gives CDR1 SGHAT, CDR2 FQNNGV. The CDR3 spans 16 residues. CDR3 amino acids: CASSHLRGNMNTEAFF. The DNA of the CDR3 is TGTGCCAGCAGCCACCTTAGAGGAAACATGAACACTGAAGCTTTCTTT.